Shown below are 4 T cell receptor beta chains from a single sample sequenced in a study of a mutant IDH1 vaccine in newly diagnosed glioma. No cognate antigen is known for these TCRs. Time point described: week 5, during vaccination. Each dose of the vaccine consisted of 300 ug of mutant IDH1 20-mer peptide, with topical imiquimod. TCRdb's copy holds only in-frame clones and misses some; the assay was immunoSEQ multiplex PCR. This repertoire shows tens of thousands of clones, about 84% found once; its top ten account for approximately 5.7%. Sequencing was performed on PBMCs, taken from a glioma patient whose treatment included an IDH1 peptide vaccine. These receptors came from a man aged 40-49 years with glioma.

The table lists this clone with a few counts. This sequence joins TRBV14 and TRBJ1-2; possibly TRBD1 for D (5 bases). Trimming shortened V by 2 bases and J by 2 bases, and 6 bases separated the two germline ends. Germline values: CDR1 SGHDN, CDR2 FVKESK. This CDR3 has 13 amino acids. The CDR3 DNA reads as TGTGCCAGCAGCCAATCAGGGAACTATGGCTACACCTTC. As protein: CASSQSGNYGYTF.

Comments on this clone: The same CDR3 arises from other DNA sequences in this sample as well. The chain joins TRBV7-9 to TRBJ1-2, with D perhaps matching TRBD1 (5 bases). Trimming stripped 0 bases from V and 8 bases from J, with 13 bases between. This CDR3 is built from 14 residues. From germline, CDR1 is SEHNR and CDR2 FQNEAQ (reference sequence). In DNA form, the CDR3 reads TGTGCCAGCAGCTTAGCGGGAGGTGAGGGGGGCTACACCTTC. It specifies CASSLAGGEGGYTF.

The V call is TRBV5-6, the J call TRBJ1-1; no definite D call. The V and J ends lost 0 bases and 3 bases respectively, with 6 bases between them. This CDR3 has 13 amino acids. Germline V gene sequence: CDR1 SGHDT, CDR2 YYEEEE. In DNA form, the CDR3 reads TGTGCCAGCAGCTTGGGGAGGGACACTGAAGCTTTCTTT. Residues: CASSLGRDTEAFF. Supplemented by reference TRBV5-6 and TRBJ1-1, the full variable domain reads DAGVTQSPTHLIKTRGQQVTLRCSPKSGHDTVSWYQQALGQGPQFIFQYYEEEERQRGNFPDRFSGHQFPNYSSELNVNALLLGDSALYLCASSLGRDTEAFFGQGTRLTVV.

V usage is TRBV19 and J usage is TRBJ2-3; D might be TRBD1 (5 bases). Deletions cut 2 bases from V and 5 bases from J, with 8 bases between. Germline V gene data show CDR1 as LNHDA and CDR2 as SQIVND (reference sequence). The length of the CDR3 is 13 residues. CDR3: CASSIQGRDTQYF. The CDR3 DNA is TGTGCCAGTAGTATACAGGGTAGAGATACGCAGTATTTT.